A selection of T cell receptor beta chains follows, all from one sample in a study of blood T cell repertoires in COVID-19. The assay was immunoSEQ multiplex PCR, and TCRdb's table has in-frame clones only and misses some. This sample has about 39,000 clones, with around 96% found just once. Material for sequencing was peripheral blood. Source of these receptors: a human donor with active COVID-19. The donor label of this sample is uncertain. Each CDR3 is given with its conserved first and last residue. A D gene is named only where the DNA matches it firmly. Clone size is shown for a subset of rows, as once, few, many or a class of expanded clone.

abundance	v_gene	d_gene	j_gene	len	CDR3aa	CDR3nt
NA	TRBV5-8	NA	TRBJ2-6	15	CASSLSGSGANVLTF	TGTGCCAGCAGCTTGTCAGGGTCTGGGGCCAACGTCCTGACTTTC
NA	TRBV24-1	TRBD2	TRBJ2-3	15	CATAGGGGLTDTQYF	TGTGCCACGGCGGGGGGCGGGGGACTCACAGATACGCAGTATTTT
NA	TRBV19	TRBD1	TRBJ1-3	14	CASEDRGRGNTIYF	TGTGCCAGTGAAGACAGGGGGCGAGGAAACACCATATATTTT
NA	TRBV27	TRBD1	TRBJ1-2	14	CASSPRGRVYGYTF	TGTGCCAGCAGCCCCAGGGGGCGAGTCTATGGCTACACCTTC
NA	TRBV12-3/TRBV12-4	NA	TRBJ2-7	11	CASKTGYEQYF	TGTGCCAGCAAGACAGGCTACGAGCAGTACTTC
NA	TRBV18	NA	TRBJ1-2	15	CASSPEEDRLYGYTF	TGTGCCAGCTCACCTGAAGAAGACAGACTCTATGGCTACACCTTC
NA	TRBV9	NA	TRBJ2-5	14	CASSRASGEETQYF	TGTGCCAGCAGCCGGGCCTCGGGGGAGGAGACCCAGTACTTC
NA	TRBV27	NA	TRBJ2-5	15	CASSLFGANQETQYF	TGTGCCAGCAGTTTATTCGGAGCGAACCAAGAGACCCAGTACTTC
NA	TRBV12-3/TRBV12-4	NA	TRBJ2-5	13	CASSLAAQETQYF	TGTGCCAGCAGTTTAGCGGCTCAAGAGACCCAGTACTTC
NA	TRBV27	TRBD1	TRBJ1-2	13	CASSRQGLNGYTF	TGTGCCAGCAGCCGACAGGGGTTGAATGGCTACACCTTC
NA	TRBV11-2	NA	TRBJ1-1	13	CASNPQGGTEAFF	TGTGCCAGCAACCCACAGGGAGGGACTGAAGCTTTCTTT
NA	TRBV27	NA	TRBJ1-1	15	CASSLSMAGNTEAFF	TGTGCCAGCAGTTTATCGATGGCAGGGAACACTGAAGCTTTCTTT
NA	TRBV19	NA	TRBJ1-1	14	CASSLSWGATEAFF	TGTGCCAGTAGTTTGAGCTGGGGAGCGACTGAAGCTTTCTTT
NA	TRBV27	NA	TRBJ2-7	12	CASSSTTGLQYF	TGTGCCAGCAGTTCCACGACTGGACTTCAGTACTTC
NA	TRBV7-2	TRBD2	TRBJ2-7	14	CASSFLGGYREQYF	TGTGCCAGCAGCTTCCTGGGGGGGTATCGGGAGCAGTACTTC
NA	TRBV7-9	TRBD1	TRBJ2-2	18	CASSAPVSGRGQTGELFF	TGTGCCAGCAGCGCCCCCGTATCTGGCAGGGGGCAAACCGGGGAGCTGTTTTTT
once	TRBV2	NA	TRBJ2-2	13	CASSVAGSGELFF	TGTGCCAGCAGTGTGGCGGGTAGCGGGGAGCTGTTTTTT
once	TRBV7-9	TRBD1	TRBJ1-4	16	CASSLGDRGRNEKLFF	TGTGCCAGCAGCTTAGGGGACAGAGGCCGTAATGAAAAACTGTTTTTT
NA	TRBV24-1	NA	TRBJ2-6	17	CATSDCSRISGANVLTF	TGTGCCACCAGTGATTGCTCCAGGATCTCTGGGGCCAACGTCCTGACTTTC
NA	TRBV7-9	TRBD2	TRBJ2-4	18	CASSSLGLAGGAKNIQYF	TGTGCCAGCAGCTCCCTGGGACTAGCGGGAGGTGCCAAAAACATTCAGTACTTC
NA	TRBV18	NA	TRBJ2-5	13	CASSPKRGETQYF	TGTGCCAGCTCACCGAAAAGGGGAGAGACCCAGTACTTC
NA	TRBV12-3/TRBV12-4	TRBD1	TRBJ1-1	13	CASKNRGFTEAFF	TGTGCCAGCAAAAACAGGGGTTTTACTGAAGCTTTCTTT
NA	TRBV27	NA	TRBJ1-2	14	CATLPQGQHYGYTF	TGTGCCACCCTCCCCCAGGGACAACACTATGGCTACACCTTC
NA	TRBV9	TRBD2	TRBJ2-1	18	CASSARASGGTQYNEQFF	TGTGCCAGCAGCGCCCGAGCTAGCGGGGGGACTCAATACAATGAGCAGTTCTTC
once	TRBV4-3	NA	TRBJ2-7	13	CASSQVLDYEQYF	TGCGCCAGCAGCCAAGTACTAGACTACGAGCAGTACTTC
few	TRBV28	NA	TRBJ2-7	12	CASSLYSSEQYF	TGTGCCAGCAGTTTGTACAGTTCCGAGCAGTACTTC
NA	TRBV6-6	NA	TRBJ2-5	12	CASSRDRETQYF	TGTGCCAGCAGCCGCGACAGGGAGACCCAGTACTTC
NA	TRBV11-3	NA	TRBJ2-2	14	CASSLRQNTGELFF	TGTGCCAGCAGCTTAAGACAGAACACCGGGGAGCTGTTTTTT